This TCR beta chain was obtained from a study of blood T cell repertoires in COVID-19. Sequenced by immunoSEQ multiplex PCR; TCRdb stores in-frame clones only, minus some. The sample lists more than 95,000 clones; over 75% were seen once. This sequence was found in a human donor in a cohort sampled during active or convalescent COVID-19. The sequencing input was peripheral blood.

CDR3 DNA sequence: TGTGCCAGCCGGACAGGGAGTTTCAAACTGTTTTTT. It encodes CASRTGSFKLFF. This sequence joins TRBV2 and TRBJ1-4, with 8 bases matching TRBD1. V was clipped by 8 bases and J by 11 bases; unmatched bases: 7. CDR3 length equals 12 residues. Germline V gene lookup returns CDR1 SNHLY and CDR2 FYNNEI.